Following are 25 T cell receptor beta chains from one sample sequenced in a study of cytomegalovirus exposure and HLA in healthy donors (dated by TCRdb to about 2017). Receptors were amplified or captured by the immunoSEQ multiplex PCR assay. A mixture of 60 forward primers for TCR Vbeta segments and 13 reverse primers for TCR Jbeta segments was used in the multiplex PCR. Sourced from immuneACCESS, this table was stored by TCRdb with only in-frame sequences that have V and J called. A share of the clones is absent; for the studies checked, an unresolved V gene accounts for under half, and the remainder has no known explanation. For this sample the table gives 50,000 to 60,000 clones, of which 75% to 80% were detected only once. Clones ranked in the top ten supply 1.4% of the sample. Sequencing was performed on PBMCs. All receptors derive from a female donor in good health and CMV-seronegative.

Written as DNA, the CDR3 is TGTGCCAGCAGCTTAAGCGGGGGGGCTGAGCAGTTCTTC. Translated: CASSLSGGAEQFF. This chain connects TRBV11-3 to TRBJ2-1; 10 bases line up with TRBD2. The CDR3 sequence is 13 residues long. CDR1 is SGHNT and CDR2 is YENEEA in the germline V gene. J gave up 9 bases and V 2 bases, and 1 base lay outside the gene matches.

The chain combines TRBV19 with TRBJ1-3, with a possible D match to TRBD1 (5 bases). Germline CDR1 reads LNHDA; CDR2 reads SQIVND (reference sequence). The ends were cut back, 7 bases at V and 0 bases at J, with 16 bases in the middle. The CDR3 length is 16 residues. The CDR3 sequence: CASKKNRFVSGNTIYF. CDR3 nucleotide sequence: TGTGCCAGTAAGAAGAACAGGTTCGTCTCTGGAAACACCATATATTTT.

The chain is built from TRBV5-1 and TRBJ2-3, with D unresolved. Germline V CDR1 and CDR2: SGHRS, YFSETQ. There are 15 residues in the CDR3. V lost 3 bases, J lost 0 bases, and 11 bases lay in between. The CDR3 DNA sequence: TGCGCCAGCAGCTATAGACACGATAGCACAGATACGCAGTATTTT. This translates into CASSYRHDSTDTQYF.

This chain joins TRBV7-3 and TRBJ2-6; D call uncertain. Germline CDR1 is SGHTA and CDR2 is FQGTGA. The V end was cut by 4 bases, the J end by 1 base, with 17 bases between. CDR3 length: 18 amino acids. The CDR3 nucleotides read TGTGCCAGCAGCTCGAATTTATGGCCCCCATCTGGGGCCAACGTCCTGACTTTC. Amino acids: CASSSNLWPPSGANVLTF. Variable domain in full (rest from reference TRBV7-3 and TRBJ2-6): GAGVSQTPSNKVTEKGKYVELRCDPISGHTALYWYRQSLGQGPEFLIYFQGTGAADDSGLPNDRFFAVRPEGSVSTLKIQRTERGDSAVYLCASSSNLWPPSGANVLTFGAGSRLTVL.

V gene TRBV7-3 combines with J gene TRBJ2-3; 9 bases agree with TRBD2. Per the germline V gene, CDR1 is SGHTA and CDR2 is FQGTGA. J lost 6 bases, V lost 5 bases, and 15 bases had no gene match. The CDR3 loop spans 17 amino acids. The CDR3 here is CASSPHARTSAPDTQYF. CDR3 coding DNA: TGTGCCAGCAGCCCTCACGCCCGGACTAGCGCGCCCGATACGCAGTATTTT.

The chain recombines TRBV4-3 with TRBJ1-2; no reliable D call. Trimming stripped 0 bases from V and 5 bases from J, with 7 bases between. This CDR3 has 13 amino acids. Germline CDR1 is LGHNA and CDR2 is YSLEER. CDR3 protein: CASSQEAGYGYTF. The CDR3, as DNA: TGCGCCAGCAGCCAAGAGGCGGGGTATGGCTACACCTTC.

This chain connects TRBV10-3 to TRBJ2-7; 9 bases align to TRBD1. The CDR3 runs 15 residues. J was trimmed by 4 bases and V by 0 bases; bases with no gene match: 4. The germline V gene encodes CDR1 ENHRY and CDR2 SYGVKD. CDR3 amino acids: CAISESDRGGYEQYF. The CDR3 coding sequence is TGTGCCATCAGTGAGTCGGACAGGGGAGGATACGAGCAGTACTTC.

A few counts support this clone. The rearrangement uses TRBV5-8 and TRBJ1-2; D not certain. The CDR3 runs 13 residues. Between the trimmed V and J ends, which lost 0 bases and 4 bases, there was a span of 7 bases. From germline, CDR1 is SGHTS and CDR2 YDEGEE. The DNA for the CDR3 is TGTGCCAGCAGCTTGGGGCAGTTCTATGGCTACACCTTC. Translation gives CASSLGQFYGYTF.

The rearrangement joins TRBV25-1 to TRBJ1-2; maybe TRBD1 (6 bases). V was cut by 3 bases and J by 7 bases, with 12 bases left in between. CDR1 is MGHDK and CDR2 is SYGVNS in the germline V gene. This CDR3 has 13 residues. For the CDR3, the DNA is TGTGCCAGCAGTGATTGGGGGCCTCGTGGCTACACCTTC. Encoded protein: CASSDWGPRGYTF.

This chain joins TRBV27 and TRBJ2-1; D remains ambiguous. Trimming cost V 2 bases and J 8 bases, with 13 bases left between them. The germline CDR1 and CDR2 sequences are MNHEY and SMNVEV (reference sequence). The CDR3 covers 14 residues. The CDR3 sequence: CASSLAVPRDEQFF. The CDR3 DNA is TGTGCCAGCAGTTTAGCGGTTCCGCGCGATGAGCAGTTCTTC.

This clone was seen a handful of times. The chain uses TRBV7-9 and TRBJ1-1; D may be TRBD1 (5 bases). This CDR3 is 14 amino acids long. V gave up 1 base and J gave up 7 bases, with 13 bases separating them. CDR1 is SEHNR and CDR2 is FQNEAQ in the germline V gene (reference sequence). CDR3 sequence: CASSLGGGTIEAFF. CDR3 nucleotide sequence: TGTGCCAGCAGCTTAGGGGGAGGGACTATTGAAGCTTTCTTT.

This clone was seen more than once but under ten times. One junction end disagrees with the germline gene, perhaps due to a read error. This sequence joins TRBV6-5 and TRBJ2-7; D is ambiguous. The germline CDR1 and CDR2 sequences are MNHEY and SVGAGI. The CDR3 is 12 amino acids. This CDR3 reads CASSDSYYEQYF. The DNA for the CDR3 is TGTGCCAGCAGTGACTCATATTACGAGCAGTACTTC.

The chain has TRBV19 and TRBJ2-2; D might be TRBD1 (6 bases). The CDR3 has 11 amino acids. V was trimmed by 9 bases and J by 7 bases, leaving 9 bases between them. Germline assignment: CDR1 LNHDA and CDR2 SQIVND (reference sequence). CDR3: CASQGYGELFF. The CDR3 DNA reads as TGTGCCAGCCAGGGGTACGGGGAGCTGTTTTTT.

V gene TRBV6-5 combines with J gene TRBJ2-5; 7 bases line up with TRBD1. TRBJ2-7 matches the DNA end more closely, so the J call is doubtful. Looked up from germline, CDR1 is MNHEY and CDR2 is SVGAGI. The length of the CDR3 is 13 residues. The CDR3 sequence is CASRGDSSYEQYF. The CDR3 bases are TGTGCCAGCAGGGGGGACAGCTCCTACGAGCAGTACTTC.

About this clone: The same CDR3 also results from other DNA sequences found in this sample. The V and J genes are TRBV27 and TRBJ1-5; D unresolved. The germline V gene has CDR1 MNHEY and CDR2 SMNVEV (reference sequence). This CDR3 comprises 13 residues. The V gene lost 2 bases and the J gene lost 3 bases, with 5 bases spanning the gap. The CDR3 spells CASSLVSNQPQHF. The CDR3 region has the DNA TGTGCCAGCAGTTTAGTATCCAATCAGCCCCAGCATTTT.

The chain uses TRBV5-5 and TRBJ1-5, with D perhaps matching TRBD1 (5 bases). The V end was cut by 2 bases, the J end by 0 bases, with 9 bases between. CDR3 size: 15 residues. Germline CDR1 is SGHKS and CDR2 is YYEKEE (reference sequence). The CDR3 nucleotides are TGTGCCAGCAGCTTTGGGGCTAATAGCAATCAGCCCCAGCATTTT. This gives the protein CASSFGANSNQPQHF.

This chain links TRBV12-5 with TRBJ1-6; tentative D call: TRBD1 (5 bases). Germline V gene data show CDR1 as LGHNT and CDR2 as FRNRAP. V gave up 6 bases and J gave up 2 bases, with 11 bases separating them. This CDR3 spans 15 amino acids. For the CDR3, the DNA is TGTGCTAGTGGGGGGGGAGACACCTATAATTCACCCCTCCACTTT. As protein: CASGGGDTYNSPLHF.

This clone was found a few times. The chain has TRBV7-9 and TRBJ1-1; no definite D call. Per germline, CDR1 SEHNR and CDR2 FQNEAQ (reference sequence). Trimming took 6 bases from V and 1 from J, leaving 12 bases between them. This CDR3 has 14 amino acids. The CDR3 region is CASSLPGWNTEAFF. The CDR3 bases are TGTGCCAGCAGTCTCCCGGGGTGGAACACTGAAGCTTTCTTT.

The CDR3 reads CASSASRQGAIWTEAFF. In DNA, the CDR3 is TGTGCCAGCAGTGCATCCCGACAGGGGGCTATATGGACTGAAGCTTTCTTT. This rearrangement joins TRBV6-1 to TRBJ1-1; TRBD1 agrees at 10 bases. The CDR3 has 17 amino acids. Germline V lookup: CDR1 MNHNS, CDR2 SASEGT. Trimming at V came to 4 bases and at J to 5 bases, leaving 13 bases not matched to a gene.

The rearrangement uses TRBV19 and TRBJ1-4; the D gene is possibly TRBD1 (6 bases). This CDR3 comprises 15 residues. The germline gives CDR1 LNHDA, CDR2 SQIVND (reference sequence). Trimming left V 7 bases short and J 3 bases short, with 15 bases between. The CDR3 DNA is TGTGCCAGTAACAGGGTTGGATGGTCTAATGAAAAACTGTTTTTT. Encoded protein: CASNRVGWSNEKLFF.

The sample holds one count of this clone. The chain is built from TRBV11-2 and TRBJ1-6, with unresolved D. This CDR3 is built from 15 residues. Germline V CDR1 and CDR2: SGHAT, FQNNGV. Trimming took 4 bases from V and 7 from J, leaving 14 bases between them. The CDR3 bases are TGTGCCAGCAGCTCCCGGACTTCCCCAAATTCACCCCTCCACTTT. As protein: CASSSRTSPNSPLHF.

The chain uses TRBV7-3 and TRBJ2-5; D is undetermined. From germline, CDR1 is SGHTA and CDR2 FQGTGA. The V end lost 3 bases, the J end lost 4 bases, and 18 bases lay between the germline ends. CDR3 size: 16 residues. CDR3 protein: CASSFGVRGSRETQYF. CDR3 DNA sequence: TGTGCCAGCAGCTTTGGTGTCCGCGGTAGTCGAGAGACCCAGTACTTC.

This chain joins TRBV6-5 and TRBJ1-5; 8 bases fit TRBD1. The CDR3 is made up of 15 amino acids. V dropped 5 bases and J dropped 7; count of bases not matched to a gene: 10. Per the germline V gene, CDR1 is MNHEY and CDR2 is SVGAGI. The CDR3: CASSRTGMQGQPQHF. The CDR3, as DNA: TGTGCCAGCAGTCGGACAGGGATGCAGGGGCAGCCCCAGCATTTT.

This clone was detected only a few times. This chain connects TRBV7-2 to TRBJ1-6, with 9 bases identical to TRBD1. V lost 5 bases to trimming and J lost 7 bases; unmatched junction nucleotides: 6. The CDR3 consists of 15 residues. The germline V gene encodes CDR1 SGHTA and CDR2 FQGNSA. CDR3 sequence reads: CASSPGTGRNSPLHF. As DNA, the CDR3 is TGTGCCAGCAGCCCCGGGACAGGGAGGAATTCACCCCTCCACTTT.

This chain joins TRBV14 and TRBJ1-4, with 9 nucleotides matching TRBD1. Germline CDR1 and CDR2: SGHDN and FVKESK. The CDR3 runs 20 residues. The trim removed 4 bases at V and 6 bases at J, leaving 21 bases unmatched. CDR3 protein: CASSLYHQGTGLRRDEKLFF. CDR3 coding DNA: TGTGCCAGCAGCCTCTATCACCAGGGGACAGGGCTTAGGAGAGATGAAAAACTGTTTTTT. Full variable domain (rest looked up from reference TRBV14 and TRBJ1-4): EAGVTQFPSHSVIEKGQTVTLRCDPISGHDNLYWYRRVMGKEIKFLLHFVKESKQDESGMPNNRFLAERTGGTYSTLKVQPAELEDSGVYFCASSLYHQGTGLRRDEKLFFGSGTQLSVL.